Here is one T cell receptor (beta chain) with its context. V shed 9 bases and J 4 bases; nucleotides not matched to a gene: 16. The CDR3 extends over 17 amino acids. Looked up from germline, CDR1 is MGHDK and CDR2 is SYGVNS. This sample is part of a study of blood T cells in healthy people across ages. It was with a sample-barcoded 5' primer and a J-beta primer mix that a second PCR of roughly 7 to 11 cycles was run. TCRdb passed the 5' RACE reads through MiXCR, listing each CDR3 protein once. The sample yields about 800,000 distinct CDR3 sequences, 58% seen once. Sequencing input: blood. The gene calls are TRBV25-1 and TRBJ1-5; 9 bases match TRBD1. The source of this sequence is a man aged 25-45 years in good health. The CDR3 sequence is CARKARDREVKNQPQHF. CDR3 sequence (DNA): TGTGCCAGAAAAGCGCGGGACAGGGAGGTAAAAAATCAGCCCCAGCATTTT.